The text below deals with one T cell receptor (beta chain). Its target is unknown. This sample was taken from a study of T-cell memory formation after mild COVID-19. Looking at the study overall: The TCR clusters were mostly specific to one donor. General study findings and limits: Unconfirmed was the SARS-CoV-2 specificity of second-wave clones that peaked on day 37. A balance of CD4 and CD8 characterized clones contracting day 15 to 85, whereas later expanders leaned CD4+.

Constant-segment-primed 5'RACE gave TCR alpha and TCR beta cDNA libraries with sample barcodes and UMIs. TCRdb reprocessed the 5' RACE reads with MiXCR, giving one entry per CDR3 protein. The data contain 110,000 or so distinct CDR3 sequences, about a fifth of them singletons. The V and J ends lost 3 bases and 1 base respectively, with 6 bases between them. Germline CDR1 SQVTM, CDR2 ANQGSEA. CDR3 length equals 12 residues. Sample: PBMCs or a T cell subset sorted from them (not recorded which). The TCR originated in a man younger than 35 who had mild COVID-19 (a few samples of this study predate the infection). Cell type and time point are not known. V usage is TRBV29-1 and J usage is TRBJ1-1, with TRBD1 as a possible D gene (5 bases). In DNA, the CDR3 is TGCAGCGTTGATACAGGGAACACTGAAGCTTTCTTT. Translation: CSVDTGNTEAFF.